This T cell receptor (beta chain) was documented in a study of CD8 T cells in ankylosing spondylitis. Whole-study findings and limits: Significant enrichment of disease-linked clones was reportedly seen in matched ankylosing spondylitis synovial fluid. Some motif variants were previously reported in reactive arthritis synovial fluid and blood. Ankylosing spondylitis blood appeared to be characterized by a TCR beta motif of several highly homologous variants.

Quantitative molecular-barcoded 5'-RACE generated the TCR beta libraries. One entry per CDR3 protein results from TCRdb running MiXCR on the 5' RACE reads. The data contain around 330,000 distinct CDR3 sequences, around a tenth of them singletons. This clonotype has a handful of counts. Antigen specificity is unknown. Germline values: CDR1 SNHLY, CDR2 FYNNEI. V lost 1 base, J lost 5 bases, and 6 bases lay in between. The CDR3 covers 13 residues. The sequencing input was blood, either unsorted or a sorted T cell fraction (not recorded which). This TCR was sampled from a female donor with ankylosing spondylitis or in good health (not recorded which). This chain joins TRBV2 and TRBJ2-1, with D possibly being TRBD1 (5 bases). The CDR3 sequence: CASSEVRDNEQFF. CDR3 in DNA: TGTGCCAGCAGTGAAGTCAGGGACAATGAGCAGTTCTTC.